This TCR beta chain appears in the sequencing data of a study of blood T cell repertoires in COVID-19 (dated by TCRdb to 2019 to 2021). Study-level background: Samples covering the acute and convalescent phases of COVID-19 were provided by collaborators in the United States, Italy and Spain. The dataset comprised deeply sampled blood TCRbeta repertoires from subjects exposed to, actively infected with, or recovered from COVID-19. Samples were obtained from the ongoing ImmuneRACE study (first 160 participants) and from roughly 1,300 subjects provided by 6 global collaborators. The sample metadata nearly always contained a de-identified subject ID, COVID-19 status, age in years and sex. Where available, HLA class I and class II types were obtained from metadata supplied by the sample provider rather than from assay-based typing. The prospective study material was composed of cDNA or gDNA derived from T cells, B-cell-depleted T cells, or PBMCs. A freely available public database, intended as a resource for researchers studying the immune response to SARS-CoV-2, is where the repertoires were released.

Study-level results and caveats: The amount of clinical and demographic metadata varied by source and participant and was provided uncurated.

Comment on this clone: The antigen it binds to is not known. Base-call qualities are not available, and no considerably larger clone is one nucleotide away.

One collaborating source in Seattle enrolled patients during active infection and followed them longitudinally through the course of disease. Collaborating institutions collected whole blood in K2EDTA tubes following their own protocols. For TCRbeta analysis, collaborators shipped samples as frozen whole blood, isolated PBMCs, or DNA extracted from either of those sample types. TCRbeta CDR3 regions were amplified from genomic DNA by means of the immunoSEQ Assay, a bias-controlled multiplex PCR. Turning to the authors' computational methods: Nucleated cell counts per sample were estimated from amplification of reference gene primers within the assay. To quantify the absolute abundance of each unique TCRbeta CDR3 rearrangement, sequence reads were collapsed and filtered. For each sample, productive Simpson clonality was calculated by taking the square root of Simpson's diversity index across productive rearrangements. The source is immuneACCESS, and TCRdb retained only in-frame sequences with V and J called. Part of the clones is not carried over; for the studies checked, unresolved V genes explain less than half of this, and the remainder is unexplained. V and J calls and clone size follow that table, whereas D and trimming were derived from the DNA. This sample holds under 200,000 clones; around 79% were observed only once. The ten largest make up roughly 5.7% of the sample.

The sequenced material came from peripheral blood. The receptor's source is a woman between 35 and 50 years old with COVID-19, enrolled during active disease.

CDR3 loop: CASSSDTSYEQYF. Here is the DNA: TGTGCCAGCAGTTCAGACACGTCCTACGAGCAGTACTTC. The chain joins TRBV6-5 to TRBJ2-7, with no D gene named confidently. The germline V gene gives CDR1 as MNHEY and CDR2 as SVGAGI. Trimming costs V 4 bases and J 1 base, and their ends lie 8 bases apart. From the cysteine through the phenylalanine, the CDR3 covers 13 amino acids. Only CDR3 DNA remains: 39 bases, in frame from the first base.